The 5 T cell receptor beta chains reported below all come from one sample, sequenced in a study of OX40 agonist ivuxolimab in advanced cancers. The method behind the library was the immunoSEQ multiplex PCR assay. The immuneACCESS repertoire file appears here via TCRdb, limited to in-frame rearrangements. These files lack a portion of the clones; in checked studies, under half of the deficit traces to unresolved V genes, and the cause of the others is not known. The sample profile shows tens of thousands of clones; about 91% of them were found once. The top ten clones comprise roughly 12% of the sample. This specimen consisted of CD4+ or CD8+ T cells sorted from blood, obtained in a trial of the OX40 agonist ivuxolimab. These receptors originate from an adult with an advanced solid tumor such as melanoma, head and neck, liver or kidney cancer.

The chain uses TRBV29-1 and TRBJ2-3; D is unresolved. This CDR3 region has 13 residues. Germline-derived CDR1 and CDR2 are SQVTM and ANQGSEA. CDR3 protein: CSFNVETADTQYF. CDR3 coding DNA: TGCAGTTTCAATGTAGAGACGGCAGATACGCAGTATTTT.

The chain uses TRBV19 and TRBJ1-2; 12 nucleotides align to TRBD1. Germline trimming cut 5 bases from V and 4 bases from J; bases unmatched to any gene: 5. The CDR3 consists of 15 residues. Germline loops: CDR1 LNHDA, CDR2 SQIVND (reference sequence). CDR3 sequence (DNA): TGTGCCAGTAGTGCGGGGACAGGGGGCGGCTATGGCTACACCTTC. This sequence encodes CASSAGTGGGYGYTF.

The CDR3 nucleotides are TGTGCCAGCAGCCCCGCCGAGGGGCAGGCAGAGACCCAGTACTTC. Its protein product is CASSPAEGQAETQYF. The chain carries TRBV4-2 and TRBJ2-5; D may correspond to TRBD1 or TRBD2 (5 bases each). V was clipped by 4 bases and J by 4 bases, with 16 bases between them. CDR1 is LGHNA and CDR2 is YNFKEQ in the germline V gene. The CDR3 has 15 amino acids.

This chain links TRBV10-1 with TRBJ2-2; D unclear. In germline, CDR1 is WNHNN, CDR2 SYGVQD (reference sequence). This CDR3 is 13 amino acids long. V was shortened by 11 bases and J by 0 bases, with 10 bases between the two germline ends. CDR3 nucleotides: TGCGCCGTTACTGACCCGAACACCGGGGAGCTGTTTTTT. It translates to CAVTDPNTGELFF.

The gene calls are TRBV27 and TRBJ2-1; 11 bases agree with TRBD2. Germline CDR1 reads MNHEY; CDR2 reads SMNVEV (reference sequence). The CDR3 is 15 amino acids. With V trimmed by 3 bases and J by 7 bases, 5 bases remained unmatched. CDR3 coding DNA: TGTGCCAGCAGTTTTCCGGGACTAGCGGTTAATGAGCAGTTCTTC. This translates into CASSFPGLAVNEQFF.